Listed here are 26 T cell receptor beta chains from one sample, sequenced in a study of blood T cells in healthy people across ages. Sample-barcoded 5' priming and a J-beta primer mix drove a second PCR of roughly 6 to 12 cycles. Each CDR3 protein is one row after TCRdb ran MiXCR on the 5' RACE reads. The sample gives some 1.8 million distinct CDR3 sequences, about two fifths of which show up once; around 23% is in the top ten. Material: blood. The source is a human donor in good health.

The chain employs TRBV3-1 and TRBJ1-1, with 7 bases that match TRBD1. Germline V lookup: CDR1 LGHDT, CDR2 YNNKEL (reference sequence). The ends lost 5 bases at V and 2 bases at J; junction bases unmatched: 8. The CDR3 sequence is 15 residues long. The CDR3 reads CASSVLGTANTEAFF. The CDR3 DNA is TGTGCCAGCAGCGTCCTCGGGACAGCCAACACTGAAGCTTTCTTT.

This clonotype was found a few times. The chain couples TRBV12-3 or TRBV12-4 to TRBJ2-5; D is possibly TRBD1 (5 bases). The V end was cut by 3 bases, the J end by 4 bases, with 9 bases between. The CDR3 contains 13 residues. This CDR3 is CASSFAGIETQYF. CDR3 nucleotides: TGTGCCAGCAGTTTCGCAGGGATAGAGACCCAGTACTTC.

The gene calls are TRBV20-1 and TRBJ2-1; 7 bases are a match to TRBD2. V shed 1 base, J shed 2 bases, and the junction held 8 bases outside the gene matches. The germline CDR1 and CDR2 sequences are DFQATT and SNEGSKA (reference sequence). The CDR3 extends over 16 amino acids. The CDR3 loop is CSARVWGGSAYNEQFF. CDR3 nucleotide sequence: TGCAGTGCTAGAGTTTGGGGGGGGAGTGCCTACAATGAGCAGTTCTTC.

This clonotype showed up just a few times. The chain uses TRBV5-1 and TRBJ1-2; maybe TRBD1 (5 bases). V lost 7 bases and J 2 bases, leaving 15 bases between the germline ends. The germline V gene has CDR1 SGHRS and CDR2 YFSETQ. CDR3 length: 14 residues. This chain's CDR3 is CASPAPRANYGYTF. In DNA form, the CDR3 reads TGCGCCAGCCCCGCGCCCAGGGCAAACTATGGCTACACCTTC. Variable domain in full (rest from reference TRBV5-1 and TRBJ1-2): KAGVTQTPRYLIKTRGQQVTLSCSPISGHRSVSWYQQTPGQGLQFLFEYFSETQRNKGNFPGRFSGRQFSNSRSEMNVSTLELGDSALYLCASPAPRANYGYTFGSGTRLTVV.

V usage is TRBV27 and J usage is TRBJ2-3; 10 positions match TRBD2. Germline-derived CDR1 and CDR2 are MNHEY and SMNVEV (reference sequence). The CDR3 runs to 18 residues. Unmatched junction bases numbered 15, after V lost 5 bases and J lost 4 bases. The CDR3 nucleotides read TGTGCCAGCAGTGGGCGGGAGTGGCTAGCGGGGGCGTCAGATACGCAGTATTTT. Protein: CASSGREWLAGASDTQYF.

This clonotype appeared a few times. The chain uses TRBV29-1 and TRBJ2-2; possible D gene TRBD1, 6 bases. Germline CDR1 and CDR2: SQVTM and ANQGSEA. The V end lost 4 bases, the J end lost 0 bases, and 9 bases lay between the germline ends. This CDR3 has 14 amino acids. DNA of the CDR3: TGCAGCGTTGGGGACAAAGCGAACACCGGGGAGCTGTTTTTT. Translating it yields CSVGDKANTGELFF.

This clonotype was detected only a few times. Here the CDR3 reads CASSEFATGANVLTF. For the CDR3, the DNA is TGTGCCAGCAGTGAATTCGCTACGGGGGCCAACGTCCTGACTTTC. This chain uses TRBV25-1 with TRBJ2-6; no clear D. Trimming took 1 base from V and 4 from J, leaving 8 bases between them. The germline V gene has CDR1 MGHDK and CDR2 SYGVNS. This CDR3 spans 15 amino acids.

To note about this clonotype: Compared with germline, one end of the junction differs, possibly owing to a read error. This rearrangement joins TRBV9 to TRBJ2-1; 11 positions agree with TRBD2. The CDR3 is made up of 17 amino acids. Germline V gene sequence: CDR1 SGDLS, CDR2 YYNGEE. CDR3 DNA sequence: TGTGCCAACAGCCCACTAGCGGGGGTGAGCTCCTACAATGAGCAGTTCTTC. It specifies CANSPLAGVSSYNEQFF.

This chain connects TRBV15 to TRBJ2-2; TRBD2 matches at 13 bases. The CDR3 covers 17 residues. Germline CDR1 LNHNV, CDR2 YYDKDF (reference sequence). Losses at the gene ends were 1 base for V and 5 bases for J; bases not matched to a gene: 4. The CDR3 reads CATSRAWTSGGTGELFF. The CDR3 coding sequence is TGTGCCACCAGCAGAGCCTGGACTAGCGGGGGAACCGGGGAGCTGTTTTTT.

This clonotype was counted a few times. The chain combines TRBV6-5 with TRBJ2-5; D is perhaps TRBD1 or TRBD2 (6 bases each). Germline V gene sequence: CDR1 MNHEY, CDR2 SVGAGI. There are 14 residues in the CDR3. V was shortened by 7 bases and J by 1 base, with 13 bases between the two germline ends. CDR3 in amino acids: CASTQGGSQETQYF. DNA for the CDR3: TGTGCCAGCACCCAAGGGGGGTCCCAAGAGACCCAGTACTTC.

This clonotype has a count of ten or more. The rearrangement joins TRBV7-9 to TRBJ2-6; D is tentatively TRBD1 or TRBD2 (5 bases each). Between the trimmed V and J ends, which lost 0 bases and 2 bases, there was a span of 8 bases. The CDR3 contains 16 residues. The germline V gene encodes CDR1 SEHNR and CDR2 FQNEAQ (reference sequence). The CDR3 spells CASSLAMGAGANVLTF. The CDR3 region has the DNA TGTGCCAGCAGCTTAGCAATGGGGGCTGGGGCCAACGTCCTGACTTTC.

The chain has TRBV7-2 and TRBJ2-7, with 9 nucleotides matching TRBD1. The V gene's germline CDR1 is SGHTA and CDR2 FQGNSA. The V gene end was trimmed by 5 bases and the J gene end by 2 bases; junction bases not matched to a gene: 4. This CDR3 spans 14 amino acids. The CDR3 loop is CASSQQGAPYEQYF. In DNA, the CDR3 is TGTGCCAGCAGCCAACAGGGGGCCCCCTACGAGCAGTACTTC.

This clonotype was counted a few times. The chain carries TRBV5-1 and TRBJ2-7; the D gene could be TRBD1 or TRBD2 (5 bases each). V lost 2 bases and J lost 0, with 15 bases in between. The germline V gene encodes CDR1 SGHRS and CDR2 YFSETQ. The CDR3 contains 16 residues. The CDR3 region is CASSLLGTKSSYEQYF. In DNA form, the CDR3 reads TGCGCCAGCAGCTTACTCGGGACGAAGAGCTCCTACGAGCAGTACTTC.

In this sample, this clonotype turned up a few times. The chain joins TRBV20-1 to TRBJ2-7; D remains ambiguous. The V gene's germline CDR1 is DFQATT and CDR2 SNEGSKA (reference sequence). Trimming took 6 bases from V and 2 from J, leaving 20 bases between them. The CDR3 length is 15 residues. This CDR3 reads CSAKDENWKTYEQYF. Here the CDR3 DNA reads TGCAGTGCCAAAGACGAAAACTGGAAGACCTACGAGCAGTACTTC.

This clonotype was seen a few times. This chain uses TRBV5-1 with TRBJ2-7; D remains unclear. The CDR3 loop spans 15 amino acids. Germline V gene lookup returns CDR1 SGHRS and CDR2 YFSETQ. V was clipped by 4 bases and J by 3 bases, with 17 bases between them. CDR3 bases: TGCGCCAGCAGCAGCAACAGATTTGGAAACTACGAGCAGTACTTC. It encodes CASSSNRFGNYEQYF.

The chain links TRBV12-3 or TRBV12-4 to TRBJ1-5, with 7 bases matching TRBD1. V was clipped by 5 bases and J by 7 bases; unmatched bases: 17. The CDR3 is made up of 17 amino acids. CDR3 DNA: TGTGCCAGCAGTCCTAATTCCGAGGACAGGTCGGGACAGCCCCAGCATTTT. It translates to CASSPNSEDRSGQPQHF.

The gene calls are TRBV6-2 or TRBV6-3 and TRBJ2-7, with D perhaps matching TRBD2 (6 bases). Trimming removed 2 bases at V and 5 bases at J, with 10 bases between. There are 13 residues in the CDR3. CDR1 MNHEY and CDR2 SVGEGT come from the germline V gene. The CDR3 DNA reads as TGTGCCAGCAGTTACGCGGGGATCAACGAGCAGTACTTC. Translating gives CASSYAGINEQYF.

This clonotype was counted only a few times. The rearrangement uses TRBV4-3 and TRBJ2-7; 10 nucleotides align to TRBD1. In germline, CDR1 is LGHNA, CDR2 YSLEER. The J segment lost 2 bases and the V segment lost 4 bases, leaving 11 bases of the junction unmatched. This CDR3 contains 17 residues. CDR3 region: CASSRIPRTGGPYEQYF. The CDR3 DNA reads as TGCGCCAGCAGCCGAATCCCCCGGACAGGGGGACCCTACGAGCAGTACTTC.

As regards this clonotype: At one end, the junction sequence differs from germline, possibly due to a read error. The chain has TRBV12-3 or TRBV12-4 and TRBJ2-3, with D perhaps matching TRBD1 (6 bases). The CDR3 contains 14 residues. CDR3 in amino acids: CASKTIQGTDAQYF. The DNA for the CDR3 is TGTGCCAGCAAAACTATACAGGGCACAGATGCGCAGTATTTT.

This clonotype was counted ten times or more. The rearrangement joins TRBV4-2 to TRBJ2-4, with 7 bases lining up with TRBD2. The CDR3 is 21 residues long. Germline V gene lookup returns CDR1 LGHNA and CDR2 YNFKEQ. The J segment lost 0 bases and the V segment lost 0 bases, leaving 17 bases of the junction unmatched. Written as DNA, the CDR3 is TGTGCCAGCAGCCAAGATTCTTCTTTTGCGGGACTACAAATAGCCAAAAACATTCAGTACTTC. It encodes CASSQDSSFAGLQIAKNIQYF.

This clonotype was counted a few times. This chain links TRBV29-1 with TRBJ2-4, with D perhaps TRBD2 (5 bases). This CDR3 region has 13 residues. V lost 6 bases and J lost 8, with 17 bases in between. Per the germline V gene, CDR1 is SQVTM and CDR2 is ANQGSEA. CDR3 in amino acids: CSVLRRSGDIQYF. The CDR3 nucleotides read TGCAGCGTCCTTAGGAGGTCCGGGGACATTCAGTACTTC.

For this clonotype: A much larger clonotype is one base distant, so this may be a read error. The chain carries TRBV5-1 and TRBJ2-7, with 9 bases lining up with TRBD1. This CDR3 region has 14 residues. Germline assignment: CDR1 SGHRS and CDR2 YFSETQ. The V gene end was trimmed by 4 bases and the J gene end by 4 bases; junction bases not matched to a gene: 6. The CDR3 sequence is CASSHGTGYYEQYF. CDR3 in DNA: TGCGCCAGCAGCCACGGGACAGGGTATTACGAGCAGTACTTC. Full variable domain (missing parts from reference TRBV5-1 and TRBJ2-7): KAGVTQTPRYLIKTRGQQVTLSCSPISGHRSVSWYQQTPGQGLQFLFEYFSETQRNKGNFPGRFSGRQFSNSRSEMNVSTLELGDSALYLCASSHGTGYYEQYFGPGTRLTVT.

The CDR3 sequence: CASSLGVPTEAFF. The CDR3 region has the DNA TGTGCCAGCAGTTTGGGGGTCCCCACTGAAGCTTTCTTT. The chain has TRBV12-3 or TRBV12-4 and TRBJ1-1, with D perhaps matching TRBD1 (5 bases). With 3 bases removed from V and 4 bases from J, the gap between germline ends came to 9 bases. This CDR3 region has 13 residues.

In this sample, this clonotype turned up a few times. The gene calls are TRBV7-2 and TRBJ2-1; weak D call: TRBD2 (5 bases). The germline V gene has CDR1 SGHTA and CDR2 FQGNSA. The CDR3 totals 16 residues. The V and J ends lost 6 bases and 4 bases respectively, with 19 bases between them. The CDR3 spells CASRPSRGPGYNEQFF. CDR3 nucleotide sequence: TGTGCCAGCAGGCCGTCGCGCGGGCCGGGGTACAATGAGCAGTTCTTC. Drawing the rest from reference TRBV7-2 and TRBJ2-1, the complete variable domain is GAGVSQSPSNKVTEKGKDVELRCDPISGHTALYWYRQSLGQGLEFLIYFQGNSAPDKSGLPSDRFSAERTGGSVSTLTIQRTQQEDSAVYLCASRPSRGPGYNEQFFGPGTRLTVL.

J is TRBJ2-3 and V is TRBV14; D unclear. Deletions cut 4 bases from V and 2 bases from J, with 7 bases between. CDR1 is SGHDN and CDR2 is FVKESK in the germline V gene. The CDR3 is 13 residues long. The CDR3 reads CASSPEITDTQYF. In nucleotides, the CDR3 is TGTGCCAGCAGCCCGGAGATCACAGATACGCAGTATTTT.

This clonotype was found a few times. The CDR3 nucleotides are TGCAGTGCAAGACAGCCAAAGAGCTCCTACGAGCAGTACTTC. Its translation is CSARQPKSSYEQYF. The chain has TRBV20-1 and TRBJ2-7; D is possibly TRBD1 (5 bases). From germline, CDR1 is DFQATT and CDR2 SNEGSKA (reference sequence). The length of the CDR3 is 14 residues. V was cut by 6 bases and J by 0 bases, with 15 bases left in between.